This T cell receptor beta chain was profiled in a study of cytomegalovirus exposure and HLA in healthy donors (dated by TCRdb to the late 2010s). A note on the overall study: An earlier analysis of more than 550 of the donors reported 250 to 300 Gb of sequence data and 117 million unique TCR beta sequences obtained from some 200 million T cells. Roughly 300 gigabases of sequencing data and around 88 million unique TCR sequences made up an early release that covered 640 HLA-typed donors. Among the approximately 420 genotyped donors, 75% to 90% belonged to the genetic ancestry cluster associated with self-reported Caucasian donors. The aim of the study was to test whether cataloging public T cell receptors could identify signatures of past pathogen exposure. The T cell repertoires of 670 or so subjects were profiled by immunosequencing and related to cytomegalovirus serostatus. Along with the roughly 670-subject first cohort, a separate validation cohort of over a hundred different subjects was used. To predict cytomegalovirus infection status, the study brought together high-throughput TCR immunosequencing, statistical association of individual TCRs with disease status, and machine learning. To study patterns of TCR occurrence, a later analysis re-analyzed previously published TCR beta repertoires from several hundred donors and added high-resolution HLA genotyping. The later analysis used no new phenotypic data to find candidate immune exposures, relying instead on TCR beta sequences and their occurrence across donors. In an earlier analysis of roughly 600 of the donors, high-throughput TCR beta sequencing was used to judge whether each TCR beta V gene segment behaved as functional or pseudogenic. Donor age, sex, ethnicity and CMV serostatus were compiled alongside the repertoire data. A later genetic analysis used genome-wide SNP genotypes for about 60% of the roughly 700 donors, treating that subset as a discovery cohort. All discovery cohort repertoires had been generated using a single sequencing platform. Both class I and class II loci were covered by HLA typing, at four-digit resolution. The number of typed donors differed by locus: roughly 620-630 for A, B, C, DRB1 and DQB1; some 500 for DQA1; approximately 600 for DPA1; and some 450 for DPB1. Roughly five DR-DQ haplotypes were handled as single units for association and clustering because linkage in the cohort was strong. On average, roughly 200,000 unique TCR beta nucleotide sequences were sequenced per donor among roughly 430 genotyped donors of the cohort, with about 17% of those sequences being non-productive.

What the study reported, not specific to this receptor: At a false discovery rate of 0.05, a later analysis linked some 17,000 TCR beta sequences to specific HLA alleles. When HLA alleles, especially DR and DQ, strongly co-occurred, attributing TCR associations to individual alleles was difficult. Most TCR sequences were observed very rarely across donors, whereas some public TCRs were present in many individuals. A later genetic analysis associated a missense DCLRE1C variant with V-gene and J-gene trimming of TCR beta chains, and an independent cohort replicated the association. Some IMGT-functional V segments, including TRBV6-2 and TRBV6-3, could not be told apart with the 87-base-pair reads, so those segments were excluded. In a later analysis, most CMV-associated TCR beta chains were found to appear HLA-restricted, with HLA associations seemingly driven largely by CMV exposure. The classifier was reported to diagnose cytomegalovirus status with high specificity and sensitivity in both the original cohort and the validation cohort. A further reported finding was that TCR beta sequences accurately predicted the HLA-A and HLA-B alleles for most subjects in the first cohort. Approximately 16 rarely observed V segments, including chromosome 9 orphons, were excluded from the earlier analysis of approximately 500 of the donors because counts were too low. For the cohort, immune exposure information was limited to CMV serostatus. Correlated functional status among segregating V segments might be attributable to linkage disequilibrium, but an unknown experimental factor could not be ruled out. According to a later analysis, TCR association rates differed among HLA loci, with DRB1 alleles showing the most associated TCRs and HLA-C alleles showing the fewest. The cohort was sequenced for TCR beta chains only, and without alpha or paired-chain data the features that could be detected were limited. Presence/absence analyses assumed roughly uniform sequencing depth across donors, an assumption that may not hold. A cluster of highly shared sequence variants was judged likely to be a technical artifact of the sequencing pipeline. The authors suggested that the approach could potentially be generalized to other disease states and immunological phenotypes. A later genetic analysis reported fewer N-insertions in productive TCRs among donors in an Asian-associated ancestry cluster than the approximately 670-donor mean. In a later analysis, HLA-associated TCR beta chains were found to be more clonally expanded and to have lower generation probabilities than equally common non-associated chains. Three of the identified cytomegalovirus-associated TCR beta chains were confirmed in vitro to be specific for cytomegalovirus antigens. A total of roughly 160 TCR beta chains were listed by the study as associated with cytomegalovirus. Because some donors lacked HLA typing at each locus, the association tests relied only on the typed subset. An earlier analysis of 587 of the donors showed that most TCR beta V segments appeared in productive rearrangements either about 87% or about 30% of the time, which broadly matched IMGT annotations. Several of the top co-occurrence clusters appeared to be linked to parvovirus B19, influenza, CMV and Epstein-Barr virus, according to a later analysis.

CDR1 SGHAT and CDR2 FQNNGV were looked up in the germline V gene. The CDR3 holds 14 amino acids from the cysteine to the phenylalanine. CDR3 DNA only is kept here, 42 bases in frame from base 1. The junction carries 11 bases between V and J, which are trimmed by 4 bases and 5 bases respectively. The cohort consisted of 666 healthy bone marrow donors. At the time of sampling, all cohort members were nominally healthy, though unrecorded immune exposures were likely present. The donor tested CMV seropositive and was one of the 289 seropositive cohort members. Each donor provided a peripheral blood sample, and peripheral blood mononuclear cells were used for TCR beta sequencing. Genomic DNA extraction from the blood cell samples was performed with the Qiagen DNeasy Blood Extraction Kit. Turning to this clone: The target of this receptor is not known. No much larger clone is present one base from it, and per-base qualities are unavailable.

Receptor libraries were prepared by the immunoSEQ multiplex PCR assay. The multiplex PCR relied on a mix of 60 forward primers for TCR Vbeta segments and 13 reverse primers for TCR Jbeta segments. The CDR3 region of rearranged TCR beta genes was amplified from genomic DNA with a multiplex PCR assay. The amplified TCR beta libraries were sequenced on the Illumina HiSeq System as 87-base-pair reads. The study's processing was this. Across the 700 or so repertoires, a later analysis counted tens of millions of unique TCR beta chains, roughly 11 million of which were shared by at least two donors. A nearest-neighbor algorithm error-corrected the raw reads and collapsed the reads into unique sequences, merging closely related sequences to remove PCR and sequencing errors. CDR3 sequences were aligned to IMGT reference sequences to assign V, D and J gene segments. For a sequence to be retained, a match of at least six nucleotides was required to both a V gene segment and a J gene segment. A rearrangement counted as productive if the CDR3 had no stop codons and remained in frame with V and J, and every other rearrangement counted as non-productive. CDR3 was defined by IMGT convention, running from the second conserved V-encoded cysteine to the conserved J-encoded phenylalanine. In an earlier analysis of around 600 of the donors, sequences lacking an unambiguous match to a single V gene segment were excluded. An earlier analysis of several hundred of the donors classified V segments as functional when productive rearrangements were above 56.7% and as segregating when the standard deviation between donors was above 5%. To diagnose cytomegalovirus status from the catalog of TCR beta chain sequences, a statistical classification framework was built. V and J gene assignment, in a later analysis, came from comparing TCR nucleotide sequences with IMGT/GENE-DB human TR gene sequences. In a later analysis, CDR3 sequences and most-parsimonious VDJ recombination scenarios were assigned using the TCRdist pipeline. In a later analysis, each TCR beta chain was defined by its CDR3 amino acid sequence together with its V-gene family, and reads without a unique V-gene family were excluded. A later analysis removed 600 or so highly shared, low-generation-probability nucleotide sequences to deal with suspected cross-contamination and a sequencing artifact. For each public chain, a later analysis derived a clonal expansion index from normalized ranks of inferred template counts within each repertoire. In a later analysis, generation probabilities were computed with a VDJ recombination model fitted to out-of-frame rearrangements, and the resulting probabilities were checked against IGoR. Hypergeometric tests were used in a later analysis to score TCR-TCR, TCR-HLA and TCR-CMV co-occurrence, with a repertoire-size bias correction applied to the TCR pairs. A later analysis estimated false discovery rates by permuting HLA or CMV assignments 20 times. In a later analysis, co-occurring TCRs were grouped with DBSCAN, and TCRdist sequence similarity was added when clustering was performed within HLA-allele-positive subsets. Repertoires with fewer than 30,000 or more than 120,000 public chains, plus five repertoires with anomalous nucleotide sharing, were excluded from co-occurrence clustering. Held by TCRdb, this immuneACCESS table contains in-frame sequences only and omits some clones. Under half of the omission traces to an unresolved V gene where checked; the cause of the rest is unknown. V and J calls and clone size are copied from that table; D and trimming were computed from the DNA. This sample is represented by around 100,000 clones; about 79% of them were singletons. Jointly, the top ten make up roughly 2.6% of the sample.

This clonotype originated in a man in his forties or fifties in good health and CMV-seropositive. The rearrangement combines TRBV11-2 with TRBJ2-2, with a tentative D gene TRBD2 over 6 matching bases. Sequences were obtained from PBMCs. The CDR3 protein sequence reads: CASSWRDWTGELFF. Here is the DNA: TGTGCCAGCAGCTGGAGGGATTGGACCGGGGAGCTGTTTTTT. Extended through the reference TRBV11-2 and TRBJ2-2 proteins, this CDR3 yields the full variable domain: EAGVAQSPRYKIIEKRQSVAFWCNPISGHATLYWYQQILGQGPKLLIQFQNNGVVDDSQLPKDRFSAERLKGVDSTLKIQPAKLEDSAVYLCASSWRDWTGELFFGEGSRLTVL.